This T cell receptor (beta chain) was recovered during a study of response to subunit inactivated influenza vaccine. Findings of the study overall: Few additional T cells are recruited per seasonal influenza vaccination, authors suggested.

TCRdb used MiXCR to reprocess the RT-PCR reads, holding one entry per CDR3 protein. The sample holds 400,000 to 550,000 distinct CDR3 sequences; roughly 27% are singletons and the top ten take about 1.9%. On this clonotype: The antigen is unknown.

The source was CD4+ T cells sorted from PBMCs, collected approximately 5 days after vaccination. The sequence came from a man aged 50-60 years who received an inactivated influenza vaccine.

DNA for the CDR3: TGTGCCAGTAGTATGGGCGGATACACCGGGGAGCTGTTTTTT. Residues: CASSMGGYTGELFF. The genes are TRBV19 and TRBJ2-2, with D hard to call. CDR3 length: 14 amino acids. Germline CDR1 is LNHDA and CDR2 is SQIVND (reference sequence). V was trimmed by 3 bases and J by 3 bases, leaving 8 bases between them.